The rows below give T cell receptor beta chains drawn from one sample of a study of cytomegalovirus exposure and HLA in healthy donors. Assay: immunoSEQ multiplex PCR; the TCRdb copy retains only in-frame clones and omits some. The table shows 180,000 or so clones, with approximately 86% occurring only once. The source material was PBMCs. The source of these receptors is a woman aged 25 to 45 in good health and CMV-seronegative. CDR3s include the opening cysteine and the closing phenylalanine or tryptophan. D genes are given only for firm matches. For some rows the clone size is stated as once, few or many, or as a class when expanded; others skip it.

d_gene	abundance	j_gene	v_gene	CDR3nt	CDR3aa
NA	NA	TRBJ1-1	TRBV4-1	TGCGCCAGCAGCCAAGATGGTATAACGGAGGGGTTGGGAACTGAAGCTTTCTTT	CASSQDGITEGLGTEAFF
TRBD2	NA	TRBJ2-1	TRBV9	TGTGCCAGCAGCCCCCGGGGGGAGATGGGTGAGCAGTTCTTC	CASSPRGEMGEQFF
NA	NA	TRBJ1-2	TRBV5-5	TGTGCCAGCAGCTTCAATGTAGGGGATAATGGCTACACCTTC	CASSFNVGDNGYTF
NA	NA	TRBJ2-1	TRBV27	TGTGCCAGCATCGCTGGCGGCCACTCCTACAATGAGCAGTTCTTC	CASIAGGHSYNEQFF
TRBD2	NA	TRBJ2-1	TRBV7-3	TGTGCCAGCAGCTATCTAGCGGACGACAATGAGCAGTTCTTC	CASSYLADDNEQFF
TRBD2	NA	TRBJ2-5	TRBV28	TGTGCCAGCAGAACTAGCGGGAGTGAGACCCAGTACTTC	CASRTSGSETQYF
NA	NA	TRBJ2-7	TRBV5-5	TGTGCCAGCAGCTTGGATCAGGGTTCCTACGAGCAGTACTTC	CASSLDQGSYEQYF
NA	NA	TRBJ1-5	TRBV4-1	TGCGCCAGCAGCCAAGGGTGGGGGGTGCAGCCCCAGCATTTT	CASSQGWGVQPQHF
TRBD1	NA	TRBJ2-2	TRBV5-1	TGCGCCAGCAGCTGGGACAGGACAGGGGTGACCGGGGAGCTGTTTTTT	CASSWDRTGVTGELFF
NA	NA	TRBJ2-7	TRBV2	TGTGCCAGCAGTGATCCGGGAGATACCTACGAGCAGTACTTC	CASSDPGDTYEQYF
NA	NA	TRBJ2-1	TRBV5-1	TGCGCCAGCAGCTTGGAAGGCGGTTCCTACAATGAGCAGTTCTTC	CASSLEGGSYNEQFF
NA	NA	TRBJ2-1	TRBV18	TGTGCCAGCTCACCGGACATAACTGAGCAGTTCTTC	CASSPDITEQFF
NA	once	TRBJ2-7	TRBV13	TGTGCCAGCAGCCGCAGGGTCCACGAGCAGTACTTC	CASSRRVHEQYF
TRBD2	NA	TRBJ2-1	TRBV7-9	TGTGCCAGCAGCTTTTTTAGCGGGATTTCCGGGGGCAATGAGCAGTTCTTC	CASSFFSGISGGNEQFF
TRBD2	NA	TRBJ2-1	TRBV15	TGTGCCACCGGACTAGGGAGTAACAATGAGCAGTTCTTC	CATGLGSNNEQFF
TRBD1	NA	TRBJ1-1	TRBV29-1	TGCAGCGGTGCGGGACAGAGCAACACTGAAGCTTTCTTT	CSGAGQSNTEAFF
TRBD2	once	TRBJ2-1	TRBV28	TGTGCCAGCAGTCTAGGGACTACGTCGCGGGAGCAGTTCTTC	CASSLGTTSREQFF
TRBD2	NA	TRBJ2-3	TRBV5-1	TGCGCCAGCAGCTCGGGACTAGCGGGGTCCACAGATACGCAGTATTTT	CASSSGLAGSTDTQYF
TRBD2	NA	TRBJ2-7	TRBV5-1	TGCGCCAGCAGCCGAGGTGCGGGGGACCAGGGCGAGCAGTACTTC	CASSRGAGDQGEQYF
TRBD1	NA	TRBJ1-2	TRBV7-9	TGTGCCAGTACTCAACAACAGGGGGCTTTGGATGGCTACACCTTC	CASTQQQGALDGYTF
NA	NA	TRBJ2-7	TRBV18	TGTGCCAGCTCACCAAGTCAGGACTACGAGCAGTACTTC	CASSPSQDYEQYF
TRBD1	NA	TRBJ2-7	TRBV29-1	TGCAGCGTTGGCTTGACAGGGGGGCAGGAGCAGTACTTC	CSVGLTGGQEQYF
NA	NA	TRBJ2-2	TRBV6-4	TGTGCCAGCAGAAACAGGGTAACCGGGGAGCTGTTTTTT	CASRNRVTGELFF
NA	NA	TRBJ1-1	TRBV6-5	TGTGCCAGCAGTTACTCGTCAGTGAACACTGAAGCTTTCTTT	CASSYSSVNTEAFF
TRBD2	NA	TRBJ2-1	TRBV7-3	TGTGCCAGCAGCCCCGGGACTAACAATGAGCAGTTCTTC	CASSPGTNNEQFF
NA	NA	TRBJ2-6	TRBV6-1	TGTGCCAGCAGTGAAGTTACGCCCTACTCTGGGGCCAACGTCCTGACTTTC	CASSEVTPYSGANVLTF
TRBD2	NA	TRBJ2-1	TRBV5-4	TGTGCCAGCAGCCCGCCGTTAGGTAGCGGGAGGGGTAATGAGCAGTTCTTC	CASSPPLGSGRGNEQFF
NA	NA	TRBJ2-2	TRBV19	TGTGCCAGTAGTATAGATTTGGCAGCCGGGGAGCTGTTTTTT	CASSIDLAAGELFF
TRBD2	NA	TRBJ2-5	TRBV7-2	TGTGCCAGCAGCCCGCGGGAGTACCAAGAGACCCAGTACTTC	CASSPREYQETQYF
NA	NA	TRBJ2-2	TRBV28	TGTGCCAGCAGTTCCCCCAGGACAGCAGCGAACACCGGGGAGCTGTTTTTT	CASSSPRTAANTGELFF
NA	once	TRBJ1-2	TRBV11-2	TGTGCCAGCAGCGACGCCCCAGGGAGGACTAACTATGGCTACACCTTC	CASSDAPGRTNYGYTF
TRBD2	NA	TRBJ2-5	TRBV4-1	TGCGCCAGCAGCCAAGATTCTGGGACTAGCGTAGGAGAGACCCAGTACTTC	CASSQDSGTSVGETQYF
TRBD1	NA	TRBJ2-1	TRBV5-1	TGCGCCAGCAGTACACTGACAGGGACGGATGACTACAATGAGCAGTTCTTC	CASSTLTGTDDYNEQFF
NA	NA	TRBJ2-7	TRBV28	TGTGCCAGCAGTCGAGTTTTGGACGAGCAGTACTTC	CASSRVLDEQYF
TRBD2	NA	TRBJ2-5	TRBV13	TGTGCCAGCAGCTCTAAAGCGGGAGGTAGAGAGACCCAGTACTTC	CASSSKAGGRETQYF
NA	NA	TRBJ2-7	TRBV5-1	TGCGCCAGCAGCCTGTCGAGCCCCTACGAGCAGTACTTC	CASSLSSPYEQYF
NA	NA	TRBJ1-2	TRBV5-1	TGCGCCAGCAGCTTGGGCTCAGGGCATCGTGGCTACACCTTC	CASSLGSGHRGYTF